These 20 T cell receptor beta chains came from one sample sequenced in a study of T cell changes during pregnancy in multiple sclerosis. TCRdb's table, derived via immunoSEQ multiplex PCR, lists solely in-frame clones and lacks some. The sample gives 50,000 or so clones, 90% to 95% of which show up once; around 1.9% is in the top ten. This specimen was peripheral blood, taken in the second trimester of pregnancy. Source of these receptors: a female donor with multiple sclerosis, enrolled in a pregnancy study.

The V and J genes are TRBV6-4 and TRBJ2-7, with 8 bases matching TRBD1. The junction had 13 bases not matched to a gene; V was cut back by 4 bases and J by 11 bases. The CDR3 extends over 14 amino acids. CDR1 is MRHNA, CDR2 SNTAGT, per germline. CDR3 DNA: TGTGCCAGCAGTGCCCTAGGACAGGGTGACGTTAAGTACTTC. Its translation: CASSALGQGDVKYF.

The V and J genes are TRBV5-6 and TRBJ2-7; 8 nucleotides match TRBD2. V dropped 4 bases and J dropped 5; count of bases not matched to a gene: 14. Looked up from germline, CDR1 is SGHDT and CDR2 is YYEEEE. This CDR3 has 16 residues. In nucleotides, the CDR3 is TGTGCCAGCAGCGTCCTCTCGGGAGGGCCGACCCACGAGCAGTACTTC. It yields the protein CASSVLSGGPTHEQYF.

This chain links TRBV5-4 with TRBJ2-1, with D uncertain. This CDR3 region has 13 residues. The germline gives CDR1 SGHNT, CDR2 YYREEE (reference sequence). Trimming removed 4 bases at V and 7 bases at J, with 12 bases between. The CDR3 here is CASSHTSFNEQFF. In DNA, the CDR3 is TGTGCCAGCAGCCATACATCATTTAATGAGCAGTTCTTC.

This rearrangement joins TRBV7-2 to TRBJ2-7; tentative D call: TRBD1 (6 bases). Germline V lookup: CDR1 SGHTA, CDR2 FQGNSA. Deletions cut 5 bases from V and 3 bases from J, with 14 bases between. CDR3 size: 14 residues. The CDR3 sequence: CASSPDRYYYEQYF. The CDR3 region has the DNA TGTGCCAGCAGCCCAGACAGGTACTACTACGAGCAGTACTTC.

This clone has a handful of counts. The DNA of the CDR3 is TGTGCCAGCAGAGTTTGGGGGGAGGTAAACTATGGCTACACCTTC. As protein: CASRVWGEVNYGYTF. This rearrangement joins TRBV7-9 to TRBJ1-2, with D possibly matching TRBD1 (5 bases). The CDR3 has 15 amino acids. The ends were cut back, 6 bases at V and 2 bases at J, with 16 bases in the middle. CDR1 is SEHNR and CDR2 is FQNEAQ in the germline V gene (reference sequence).

As DNA, the CDR3 is TGTGCCAGCAGCTTAGCGGGTCGGGGGGCTGCGAACACCGGGGAGCTGTTTTTT. As protein: CASSLAGRGAANTGELFF. The V gene is TRBV7-2, the J gene TRBJ2-2, with a weak D call TRBD2 (7 bases). Germline loops: CDR1 SGHTA, CDR2 FQGNSA. The CDR3 runs to 18 residues. Trimming stripped 0 bases from V and 0 bases from J, with 14 bases between.

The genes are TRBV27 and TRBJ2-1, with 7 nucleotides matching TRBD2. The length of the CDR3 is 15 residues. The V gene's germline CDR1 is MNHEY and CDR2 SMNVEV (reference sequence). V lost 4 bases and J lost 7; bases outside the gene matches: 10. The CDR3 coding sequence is TGTGCCAGCAGTTCTACGGGACTAAGTTGGAATGAGCAGTTCTTC. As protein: CASSSTGLSWNEQFF.

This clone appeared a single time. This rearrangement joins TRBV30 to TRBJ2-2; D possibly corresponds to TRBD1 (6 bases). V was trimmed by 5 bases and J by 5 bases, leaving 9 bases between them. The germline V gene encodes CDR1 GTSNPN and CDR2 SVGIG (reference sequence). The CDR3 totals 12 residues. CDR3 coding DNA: TGTGCCTGGGGTAGGGGGACCGGGGAGCTGTTTTTT. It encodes CAWGRGTGELFF.

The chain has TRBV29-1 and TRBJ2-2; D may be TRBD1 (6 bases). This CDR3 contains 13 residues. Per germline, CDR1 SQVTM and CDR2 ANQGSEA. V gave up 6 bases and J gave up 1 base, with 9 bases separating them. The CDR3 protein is CSVVTGNTGELFF. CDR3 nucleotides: TGCAGCGTCGTGACAGGGAACACCGGGGAGCTGTTTTTT.

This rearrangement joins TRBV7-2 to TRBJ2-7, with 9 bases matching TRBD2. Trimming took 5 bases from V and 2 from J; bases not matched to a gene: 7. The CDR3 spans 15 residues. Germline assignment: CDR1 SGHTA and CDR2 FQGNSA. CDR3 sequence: CASSPGLATAYEQYF. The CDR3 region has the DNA TGTGCCAGCAGCCCGGGACTAGCTACAGCCTACGAGCAGTACTTC. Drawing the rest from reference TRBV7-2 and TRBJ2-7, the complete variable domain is GAGVSQSPSNKVTEKGKDVELRCDPISGHTALYWYRQSLGQGLEFLIYFQGNSAPDKSGLPSDRFSAERTGGSVSTLTIQRTQQEDSAVYLCASSPGLATAYEQYFGPGTRLTVT.

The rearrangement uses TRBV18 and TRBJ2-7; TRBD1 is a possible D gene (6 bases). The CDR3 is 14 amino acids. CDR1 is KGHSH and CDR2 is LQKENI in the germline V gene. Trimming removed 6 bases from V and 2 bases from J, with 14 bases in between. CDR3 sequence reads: CASSVGALTYEQYF. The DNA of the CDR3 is TGTGCCAGCTCGGTGGGGGCGCTTACCTACGAGCAGTACTTC.

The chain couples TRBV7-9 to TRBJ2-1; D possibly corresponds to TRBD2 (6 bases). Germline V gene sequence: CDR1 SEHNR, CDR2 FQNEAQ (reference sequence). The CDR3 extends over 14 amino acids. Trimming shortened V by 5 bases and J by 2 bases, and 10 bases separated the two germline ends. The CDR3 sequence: CASSTWTTYNEQFF. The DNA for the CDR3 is TGTGCCAGCAGCACCTGGACTACCTACAATGAGCAGTTCTTC.

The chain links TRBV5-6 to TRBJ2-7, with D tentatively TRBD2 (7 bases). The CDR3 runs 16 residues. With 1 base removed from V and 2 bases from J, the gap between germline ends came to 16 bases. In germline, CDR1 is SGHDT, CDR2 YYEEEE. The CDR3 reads CASSLMVGGAAYEQYF. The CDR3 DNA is TGTGCCAGCAGCTTGATGGTAGGGGGGGCCGCCTACGAGCAGTACTTC.

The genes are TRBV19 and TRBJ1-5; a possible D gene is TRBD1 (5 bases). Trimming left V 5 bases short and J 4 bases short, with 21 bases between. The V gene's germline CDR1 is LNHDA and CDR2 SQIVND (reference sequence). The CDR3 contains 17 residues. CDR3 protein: CASSRPAHPEGNQPQHF. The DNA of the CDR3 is TGTGCCAGTAGTCGCCCTGCCCACCCGGAGGGGAATCAGCCCCAGCATTTT.

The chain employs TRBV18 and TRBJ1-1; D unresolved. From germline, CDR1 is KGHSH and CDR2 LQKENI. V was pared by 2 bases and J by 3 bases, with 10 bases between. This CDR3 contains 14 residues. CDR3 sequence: CASSPVGSDTEAFF. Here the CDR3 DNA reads TGTGCCAGCTCACCAGTAGGCAGCGACACTGAAGCTTTCTTT.

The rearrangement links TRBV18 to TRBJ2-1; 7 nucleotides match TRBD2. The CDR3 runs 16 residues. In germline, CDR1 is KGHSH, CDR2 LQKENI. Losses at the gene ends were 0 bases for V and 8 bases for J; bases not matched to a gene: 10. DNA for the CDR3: TGTGCCAGCTCACCACCTTCCCGCGGGAGACATGATGAGCAGTTCTTC. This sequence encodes CASSPPSRGRHDEQFF.

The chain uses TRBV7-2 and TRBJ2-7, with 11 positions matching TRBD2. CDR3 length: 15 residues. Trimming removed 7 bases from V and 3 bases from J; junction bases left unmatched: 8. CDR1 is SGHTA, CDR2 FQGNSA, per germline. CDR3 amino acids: CASNEGLAGNYEQYF. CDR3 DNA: TGTGCCAGCAACGAAGGACTAGCGGGCAACTACGAGCAGTACTTC.

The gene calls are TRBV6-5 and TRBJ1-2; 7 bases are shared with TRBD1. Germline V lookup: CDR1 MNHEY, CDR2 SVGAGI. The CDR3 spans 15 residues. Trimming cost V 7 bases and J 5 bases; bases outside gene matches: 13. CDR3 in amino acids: CASTSYGQGGYGYTF. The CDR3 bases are TGTGCCAGCACCTCATATGGGCAGGGGGGTTATGGCTACACCTTC.

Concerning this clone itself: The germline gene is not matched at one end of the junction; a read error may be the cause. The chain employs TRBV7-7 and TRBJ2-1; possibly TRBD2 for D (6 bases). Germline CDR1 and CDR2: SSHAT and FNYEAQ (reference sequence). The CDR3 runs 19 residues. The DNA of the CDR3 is TGTGCTAGCAGCTTAAACGCGGGGTCTAGTCCACTCTCCTACAATGAGCAGTTCTTC. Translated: CASSLNAGSSPLSYNEQFF.

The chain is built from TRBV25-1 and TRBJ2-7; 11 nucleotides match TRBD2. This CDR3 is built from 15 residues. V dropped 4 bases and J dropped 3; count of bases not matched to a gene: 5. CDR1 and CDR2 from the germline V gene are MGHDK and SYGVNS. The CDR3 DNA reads TGTGCCAGCAGTGCCGGGACTAGCGGCCACTACGAGCAGTACTTC. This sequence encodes CASSAGTSGHYEQYF.